These 23 T cell receptor beta chains originate from one sample sequenced in a study of blood T cell repertoires in COVID-19. Method: immunoSEQ multiplex PCR; TCRdb's copy keeps in-frame clones and lacks some. Among some 250,000 clones listed, 82% were seen once. Specimen: peripheral blood. These receptor sequences come from a young woman with acute or convalescent COVID-19.

The rearrangement links TRBV6-6 to TRBJ1-1; D uncertain. Deletions cut 4 bases from V and 0 bases from J, with 15 bases between. The CDR3 has 16 amino acids. Per germline, CDR1 MNHNY and CDR2 SVGAGI (reference sequence). CDR3: CASSSNPGELNTEAFF. The CDR3, as DNA: TGTGCCAGCAGTTCGAACCCCGGGGAACTGAACACTGAAGCTTTCTTT.

This chain connects TRBV20-1 to TRBJ1-1, with TRBD1 as a possible D gene (5 bases). The V end lost 3 bases, the J end lost 3 bases, and 17 bases lay between the germline ends. This CDR3 spans 15 amino acids. Germline V lookup: CDR1 DFQATT, CDR2 SNEGSKA (reference sequence). DNA of the CDR3: TGCAGTGCTAGTCGGGGGTTTAATCGGGACACTGAAGCTTTCTTT. It encodes CSASRGFNRDTEAFF.

The chain is built from TRBV7-8 and TRBJ1-2; possibly TRBD1 for D (6 bases). The CDR3 covers 13 residues. Germline loops: CDR1 SGHVS, CDR2 FQNEAQ. Trimming stripped 1 base from V and 5 bases from J, with 8 bases between. CDR3 coding DNA: TGTGCCAGCAGCTTAGGGGACAATTATGGCTACACCTTC. Translation gives CASSLGDNYGYTF.

The chain is built from TRBV9 and TRBJ2-1, with TRBD1 as a possible D gene (6 bases). Per the germline V gene, CDR1 is SGDLS and CDR2 is YYNGEE. Between the trimmed V and J ends, which lost 5 bases and 0 bases, there was a span of 15 bases. The CDR3 runs 16 residues. The CDR3 bases are TGTGCCAGCAGTCCAGGGGCGCTTATCTCCTACAATGAGCAGTTCTTC. Translation gives CASSPGALISYNEQFF.

As DNA, the CDR3 is TGTGCCAGTAGCCAATCCTACACTAATGAAAAACTGTTTTTT. It yields the protein CASSQSYTNEKLFF. This chain joins TRBV19 and TRBJ1-4; D gene ambiguous. Germline-derived CDR1 and CDR2 are LNHDA and SQIVND (reference sequence). Deletions cut 6 bases from V and 2 bases from J, with 10 bases between. The CDR3 spans 14 residues. Full variable domain (missing parts from reference TRBV19 and TRBJ1-4): DGGITQSPKYLFRKEGQNVTLSCEQNLNHDAMYWYRQDPGQGLRLIYYSQIVNDFQKGDIAEGYSVSREKKESFPLTVTSAQKNPTAFYLCASSQSYTNEKLFFGSGTQLSVL.

CDR3 sequence reads: CATGRTGQNTEAFF. The CDR3 DNA sequence: TGTGCCACCGGAAGGACAGGTCAGAACACTGAAGCTTTCTTT. The genes are TRBV15 and TRBJ1-1; 7 bases align to TRBD1. This CDR3 has 14 amino acids. Per germline, CDR1 LNHNV and CDR2 YYDKDF (reference sequence). After removal of 8 bases from V and 1 base from J, the junction contained 7 bases not matched to a gene.

CDR3 DNA sequence: TGTGCCACCAGTGATCCGGTCCGGGACAGGAATAACAATGAGCAGTTCTTC. It is translated as CATSDPVRDRNNNEQFF. V gene TRBV24-1 combines with J gene TRBJ2-1; 8 nucleotides agree with TRBD1. CDR3 length: 17 residues. CDR1 and CDR2 from the germline V gene are KGHDR and SFDVKD. Trimming at V came to 3 bases and at J to 5 bases, leaving 11 bases not matched to a gene.

This chain connects TRBV6-5 to TRBJ1-6; D not certain. There are 11 residues in the CDR3. V lost 6 bases, J lost 14 bases, and 11 bases lay in between. The germline V gene encodes CDR1 MNHEY and CDR2 SVGAGI. DNA for the CDR3: TGTGCCAGCAGACTAGGACGGGCCCTCCACTTT. Protein: CASRLGRALHF.

The gene calls are TRBV20-1 and TRBJ2-7; TRBD1 aligns across 11 bases. The CDR3 contains 14 residues. J lost 2 bases, V lost 3 bases, and 3 bases had no gene match. The germline V gene has CDR1 DFQATT and CDR2 SNEGSKA (reference sequence). The CDR3 loop reads CSASRDRGTYEQYF. The CDR3 DNA reads TGCAGTGCTAGTAGGGACAGGGGGACCTACGAGCAGTACTTC.

This chain connects TRBV4-3 to TRBJ1-2; D call uncertain. In germline, CDR1 is LGHNA, CDR2 YSLEER. V was pared by 5 bases and J by 5 bases, with 18 bases between. CDR3 length: 15 amino acids. In nucleotides, the CDR3 is TGCGCCAGCAGCGGTGGAGGGTCTTCGCGTTATGGCTACACCTTC. Protein: CASSGGGSSRYGYTF.

The chain joins TRBV27 to TRBJ2-1, with 10 bases fitting TRBD2. Germline CDR1 reads MNHEY; CDR2 reads SMNVEV (reference sequence). V lost 3 bases, J lost 4 bases, and 3 bases stayed unmatched. The CDR3 extends over 15 amino acids. The DNA for the CDR3 is TGTGCCAGCAGTTTCGGACTAGCGGAGTACAATGAGCAGTTCTTC. Translated, it gives CASSFGLAEYNEQFF.

The chain employs TRBV6-2 or TRBV6-3 and TRBJ2-7; 9 nucleotides match TRBD1. The CDR3 extends over 17 amino acids. Trimming at V came to 4 bases and at J to 1 base, leaving 11 bases not matched to a gene. Germline V gene lookup returns CDR1 MNHEY and CDR2 SVGEGT. CDR3 protein: CASSLSVRQGGSYEQYF. DNA of the CDR3: TGTGCCAGCAGTTTAAGCGTTCGACAGGGGGGGTCCTACGAGCAGTACTTC.

This clone was picked up a small number of times. The chain employs TRBV7-2 and TRBJ2-2; TRBD2 might be the D (6 bases). V was shortened by 5 bases and J by 6 bases, with 13 bases between the two germline ends. The CDR3 is 14 amino acids. Germline-derived CDR1 and CDR2 are SGHTA and FQGNSA. The CDR3 DNA follows: TGTGCCAGCAGCCCAGGACTACTTTCCGGGGAGCTGTTTTTT. This gives the protein CASSPGLLSGELFF.

The chain employs TRBV2 and TRBJ1-6; no clear D gene. Per the germline V gene, CDR1 is SNHLY and CDR2 is FYNNEI. Trimming shortened V by 7 bases and J by 6 bases, and 13 bases separated the two germline ends. The length of the CDR3 is 14 residues. CDR3 in DNA: TGTGCCAGCACCATTCATACAAGTAATTCACCCCTCCACTTT. This gives the protein CASTIHTSNSPLHF.

J is TRBJ1-1 and V is TRBV6-2 or TRBV6-3; no clear D gene. Trimming took off 0 bases at V and 7 bases at J, with 3 bases between the two ends. The germline CDR1 and CDR2 sequences are MNHEY and SVGEGT. The CDR3 has 11 amino acids. The CDR3 loop is CASSYSREAFF. The CDR3 DNA follows: TGTGCCAGCAGTTACTCCCGTGAAGCTTTCTTT.

The chain links TRBV24-1 to TRBJ2-5, with no clear D. The CDR3 is 13 amino acids. Trimming shortened V by 1 base and J by 3 bases, and 5 bases separated the two germline ends. CDR1 is KGHDR, CDR2 SFDVKD, per germline. In nucleotides, the CDR3 is TGTGCCACCAGTGATTTCGGAGAAGAGACCCAGTACTTC. It encodes CATSDFGEETQYF.

The rearrangement joins TRBV6-5 to TRBJ2-1; TRBD2 is a possible D gene (6 bases). The CDR3 has 16 amino acids. Germline assignment: CDR1 MNHEY and CDR2 SVGAGI. Trimming removed 0 bases at V and 4 bases at J, with 13 bases between. CDR3 region: CASSYSSGVEYNEQFF. In DNA form, the CDR3 reads TGTGCCAGCAGTTACTCTTCGGGAGTTGAGTACAATGAGCAGTTCTTC.

This rearrangement joins TRBV15 to TRBJ1-2; 8 nucleotides line up with TRBD1. The junction had 3 bases not matched to a gene; V was cut back by 6 bases and J by 3 bases. CDR1 is LNHNV, CDR2 YYDKDF, per germline (reference sequence). The CDR3 covers 13 residues. This CDR3 is CATRGQGDYGYTF. CDR3 nucleotides: TGTGCCACCAGAGGACAGGGCGACTATGGCTACACCTTC.

V usage is TRBV27 and J usage is TRBJ2-2; 9 bases fit TRBD2. The J segment lost 1 base and the V segment lost 5 bases, leaving 2 bases of the junction unmatched. CDR1 is MNHEY and CDR2 is SMNVEV in the germline V gene (reference sequence). The CDR3 sequence is 15 residues long. The CDR3 spells CASSLAGMNTGELFF. DNA for the CDR3: TGTGCCAGCAGTCTAGCGGGGATGAACACCGGGGAGCTGTTTTTT.

The chain is built from TRBV5-4 and TRBJ2-7; D gene ambiguous. V was trimmed by 0 bases and J by 4 bases, leaving 5 bases between them. CDR3 size: 12 residues. Germline values: CDR1 SGHNT, CDR2 YYREEE (reference sequence). The CDR3 sequence is CASSLEEYEQYF. CDR3 DNA sequence: TGTGCCAGCAGCTTGGAGGAGTACGAGCAGTACTTC. The full variable domain, with the rest looked up from reference TRBV5-4 and TRBJ2-7, is ETGVTQSPTHLIKTRGQQVTLRCSSQSGHNTVSWYQQALGQGPQFIFQYYREEENGRGNFPPRFSGLQFPNYSSELNVNALELDDSALYLCASSLEEYEQYFGPGTRLTVT.

This clone was seen once. This chain uses TRBV4-1 with TRBJ2-4, with 11 bases matching TRBD2. Trimming cost V 1 base and J 0 bases; bases outside gene matches: 11. The CDR3 runs 20 residues. Germline V lookup: CDR1 MGHRA, CDR2 YSYEKL. CDR3 region: CASSQGGLAETYLAKNIQYF. The CDR3 nucleotides read TGCGCCAGCAGCCAAGGGGGACTAGCGGAGACATATCTAGCCAAAAACATTCAGTACTTC.

The J gene is TRBJ1-2, the V gene TRBV6-5, with 7 bases fitting TRBD1. Germline loops: CDR1 MNHEY, CDR2 SVGAGI. V gave up 5 bases and J gave up 4 bases; unmatched junction bases: 7. The CDR3 is made up of 14 amino acids. The CDR3 reads CASSRDSGPYGYTF. The CDR3 bases are TGTGCCAGCAGTAGGGACAGCGGCCCCTATGGCTACACCTTC.

The V and J genes are TRBV5-1 and TRBJ1-1; no reliable D call. CDR1 and CDR2 (germline): SGHRS, YFSETQ. The length of the CDR3 is 15 residues. Trimming shortened V by 4 bases and J by 0 bases, and 13 bases separated the two germline ends. The CDR3 DNA is TGCGCCAGCAGCCAGGTAGCGGATTTGAACACTGAAGCTTTCTTT. Translating gives CASSQVADLNTEAFF. The whole variable domain, filled in from reference TRBV5-1 and TRBJ1-1, reads KAGVTQTPRYLIKTRGQQVTLSCSPISGHRSVSWYQQTPGQGLQFLFEYFSETQRNKGNFPGRFSGRQFSNSRSEMNVSTLELGDSALYLCASSQVADLNTEAFFGQGTRLTVV.